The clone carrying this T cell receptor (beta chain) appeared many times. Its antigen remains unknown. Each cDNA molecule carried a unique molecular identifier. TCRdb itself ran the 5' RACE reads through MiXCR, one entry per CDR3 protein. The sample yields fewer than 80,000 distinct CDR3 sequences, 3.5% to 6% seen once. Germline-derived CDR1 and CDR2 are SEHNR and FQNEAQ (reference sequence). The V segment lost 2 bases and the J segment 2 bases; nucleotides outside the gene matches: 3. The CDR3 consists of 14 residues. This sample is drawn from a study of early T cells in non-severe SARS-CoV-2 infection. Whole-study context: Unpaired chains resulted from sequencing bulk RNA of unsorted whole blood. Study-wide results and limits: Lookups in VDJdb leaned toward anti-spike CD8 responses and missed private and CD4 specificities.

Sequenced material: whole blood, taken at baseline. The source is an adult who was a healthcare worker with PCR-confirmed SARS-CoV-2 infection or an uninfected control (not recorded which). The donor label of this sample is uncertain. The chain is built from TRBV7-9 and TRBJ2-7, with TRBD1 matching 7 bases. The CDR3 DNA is TGTGCCAGCAGCTTATCGGACAGGACCTACGAGCAGTACTTC. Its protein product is CASSLSDRTYEQYF.